This TCR beta chain was captured in a study of cytomegalovirus exposure and HLA in healthy donors. Trimming shortened V by 2 bases and J by 7 bases, and 8 bases separated the two germline ends. Germline assignment: CDR1 SEHNR and CDR2 FQNEAQ (reference sequence). The CDR3 is 12 residues long. Both 60 Vbeta primers and 13 Jbeta primers went into the PCR. Repertoires were generated with immunoSEQ multiplex PCR, while TCRdb's copy carries only in-frame clones and drops some. This table has 90,000 to 120,000 clones, around 76% appearing once. What was sequenced was PBMCs. The TCR was taken from a woman aged 45-65 years in good health and CMV-seropositive. The chain couples TRBV7-9 to TRBJ1-1; D gene uncertain. The CDR3 sequence: CASSLRAGEAFF. In nucleotides, the CDR3 is TGTGCCAGCAGCTTACGGGCGGGTGAAGCTTTCTTT.